The rows below give T cell receptor beta chains drawn from one sample of a study of lymphopenia after photon versus proton radiotherapy. The assay was immunoSEQ multiplex PCR, and TCRdb's table has in-frame clones only and misses some. The data hold 25,000 to 30,000 clones, with over 85% observed a single time. The specimen comprised peripheral blood, sampled from a patient treated with photon-based radiotherapy. The receptor set was obtained from a woman between 45 and 60 years old with cholangiocarcinoma. Both conserved end residues are part of each CDR3. Each record gives: clone size, CDR3 length, J gene, V gene, D gene, CDR3 protein, CDR3 DNA. D genes are given only for firm matches. Rows may omit the clone size; those that give it use once, few, many or a size class.

clone_size: .
cdr3_length: 14
j_call: TRBJ1-1
v_call: TRBV5-8
d_call: .
cdr3_aa: CASSPADRRTEAFF
cdr3_nt: TGTGCCAGCAGCCCGGCCGATCGGCGCACTGAAGCTTTCTTT

clone_size: few
cdr3_length: 16
j_call: TRBJ1-6
v_call: TRBV28
d_call: TRBD1
cdr3_aa: CASTGTGATYNSPLHF
cdr3_nt: TGTGCCAGTACCGGGACAGGGGCCACCTATAATTCACCCCTCCACTTT

clone_size: .
cdr3_length: 16
j_call: TRBJ2-1
v_call: TRBV2
d_call: TRBD2
cdr3_aa: CASTISPGGLYNEQFF
cdr3_nt: TGTGCCAGCACAATTTCCCCCGGGGGGTTATACAATGAGCAGTTCTTC

clone_size: once
cdr3_length: 13
j_call: TRBJ1-1
v_call: TRBV10-3
d_call: .
cdr3_aa: CAAREKVNTEAFF
cdr3_nt: TGTGCCGCTCGTGAGAAGGTGAACACTGAAGCTTTCTTT

clone_size: .
cdr3_length: 14
j_call: TRBJ2-3
v_call: TRBV5-3
d_call: .
cdr3_aa: CARKVGLTTDTQYF
cdr3_nt: TGTGCCAGAAAGGTGGGGTTAACCACAGATACGCAGTATTTT

clone_size: once
cdr3_length: 17
j_call: TRBJ2-1
v_call: TRBV6-1
d_call: .
cdr3_aa: CASSEEELLPFISKQFF
cdr3_nt: TGTGCCAGCAGTGAAGAAGAGTTACTTCCGTTCATCTCCAAGCAGTTCTTC

clone_size: .
cdr3_length: 13
j_call: TRBJ1-5
v_call: TRBV16
d_call: .
cdr3_aa: CASSSRDLQPQHF
cdr3_nt: TGTGCCAGCAGCTCCCGGGACCTTCAGCCCCAGCATTTT

clone_size: .
cdr3_length: 11
j_call: TRBJ1-1
v_call: TRBV25-1
d_call: .
cdr3_aa: CASRGALGAFF
cdr3_nt: TGTGCCAGCAGGGGGGCCCTAGGAGCTTTCTTT

clone_size: .
cdr3_length: 13
j_call: TRBJ1-2
v_call: TRBV29-1
d_call: TRBD1
cdr3_aa: CSVMDRGNYGYTF
cdr3_nt: TGCAGCGTGATGGACAGGGGCAACTATGGCTACACCTTC

clone_size: .
cdr3_length: 16
j_call: TRBJ2-1
v_call: TRBV29-1
d_call: TRBD1
cdr3_aa: CSVEDLQGAAYNEQFF
cdr3_nt: TGCAGCGTTGAAGATCTTCAGGGGGCCGCCTACAATGAGCAGTTCTTC

clone_size: .
cdr3_length: 15
j_call: TRBJ2-2
v_call: TRBV4-1
d_call: .
cdr3_aa: CASSPGTANTGELFF
cdr3_nt: TGCGCCAGCAGTCCGGGGACGGCGAACACCGGGGAGCTGTTTTTT

clone_size: .
cdr3_length: 15
j_call: TRBJ1-1
v_call: TRBV7-6
d_call: TRBD1
cdr3_aa: CASSSGQGMNTEAFF
cdr3_nt: TGTGCCAGCAGCTCTGGACAGGGGATGAACACTGAAGCTTTCTTT

clone_size: .
cdr3_length: 15
j_call: TRBJ1-4
v_call: TRBV2
d_call: .
cdr3_aa: CASRANTVPLEKLFF
cdr3_nt: TGTGCCAGCAGAGCAAATACAGTGCCCCTTGAAAAACTGTTTTTT

clone_size: once
cdr3_length: 12
j_call: TRBJ2-5
v_call: TRBV28
d_call: .
cdr3_aa: CASSERPETQYF
cdr3_nt: TGTGCCAGCAGCGAGAGGCCCGAGACCCAGTACTTC

clone_size: .
cdr3_length: 15
j_call: TRBJ2-5
v_call: TRBV7-2
d_call: TRBD2
cdr3_aa: CASSPPGGLGETQYF
cdr3_nt: TGTGCCAGCAGCCCTCCGGGGGGGCTAGGAGAGACCCAGTACTTC

clone_size: .
cdr3_length: 15
j_call: TRBJ1-2
v_call: TRBV7-8
d_call: TRBD1
cdr3_aa: CASSGLDRVGYGYTF
cdr3_nt: TGTGCCAGCAGCGGTCTGGACAGGGTAGGGTATGGCTACACCTTC

clone_size: .
cdr3_length: 14
j_call: TRBJ1-1
v_call: TRBV27
d_call: .
cdr3_aa: CASSPWTENTEAFF
cdr3_nt: TGTGCCAGCAGTCCTTGGACAGAAAACACTGAAGCTTTCTTT

clone_size: .
cdr3_length: 15
j_call: TRBJ2-5
v_call: TRBV9
d_call: .
cdr3_aa: CASSDGGGRGETQYF
cdr3_nt: TGTGCCAGCAGCGATGGCGGGGGCAGGGGAGAGACCCAGTACTTC

clone_size: .
cdr3_length: 14
j_call: TRBJ2-7
v_call: TRBV7-7
d_call: .
cdr3_aa: CASSFSMGGSEQYF
cdr3_nt: TGTGCCAGCAGCTTCTCCATGGGTGGCAGCGAGCAGTACTTC

clone_size: .
cdr3_length: 13
j_call: TRBJ2-6
v_call: TRBV14
d_call: .
cdr3_aa: CASSPLPANVLTF
cdr3_nt: TGTGCCAGCAGCCCCCTCCCGGCCAACGTCCTGACTTTC

clone_size: once
cdr3_length: 13
j_call: TRBJ2-7
v_call: TRBV7-9
d_call: TRBD1
cdr3_aa: CASSWGQTYEQYF
cdr3_nt: TGTGCCAGCAGCTGGGGACAGACCTACGAGCAGTACTTC

clone_size: .
cdr3_length: 15
j_call: TRBJ1-2
v_call: TRBV19
d_call: TRBD1
cdr3_aa: CASGYLGTGMYGYTF
cdr3_nt: TGTGCCAGCGGATACCTTGGGACAGGGATGTATGGCTACACCTTC

clone_size: .
cdr3_length: 15
j_call: TRBJ1-6
v_call: TRBV4-3
d_call: .
cdr3_aa: CASSQDLGVGVALHF
cdr3_nt: TGCGCCAGCAGCCAAGATTTGGGGGTCGGAGTGGCCCTCCACTTT

clone_size: .
cdr3_length: 15
j_call: TRBJ1-2
v_call: TRBV29-1
d_call: TRBD1
cdr3_aa: CSVVSPGQGAYGYTF
cdr3_nt: TGCAGCGTTGTTTCTCCTGGACAGGGGGCCTATGGCTACACCTTC

clone_size: .
cdr3_length: 15
j_call: TRBJ2-7
v_call: TRBV5-1
d_call: .
cdr3_aa: CASSSDSLRRYEQYF
cdr3_nt: TGCGCCAGCAGCTCGGATAGCCTTCGTCGATACGAGCAGTACTTC

clone_size: .
cdr3_length: 11
j_call: TRBJ1-4
v_call: TRBV6-1
d_call: .
cdr3_aa: CATSRDEKLFF
cdr3_nt: TGTGCCACCTCCCGAGATGAAAAACTGTTTTTT

clone_size: .
cdr3_length: 14
j_call: TRBJ1-2
v_call: TRBV18
d_call: .
cdr3_aa: CASSPNGTPEGYTF
cdr3_nt: TGTGCCAGCTCACCGAACGGGACACCCGAGGGCTACACCTTC

clone_size: .
cdr3_length: 13
j_call: TRBJ1-1
v_call: TRBV10-1
d_call: TRBD1
cdr3_aa: CASSWTGNTEAFF
cdr3_nt: TGCGCCAGCAGCTGGACAGGGAACACTGAAGCTTTCTTT

clone_size: .
cdr3_length: 19
j_call: TRBJ2-2
v_call: TRBV19
d_call: TRBD1
cdr3_aa: CASSIIKTGTGINTGELFF
cdr3_nt: TGTGCCAGTAGTATCATAAAAACCGGGACAGGGATAAACACCGGGGAGCTGTTTTTT

clone_size: .
cdr3_length: 12
j_call: TRBJ2-5
v_call: TRBV28
d_call: .
cdr3_aa: CASSSGRETQYF
cdr3_nt: TGTGCCAGCAGTTCGGGCCGAGAGACCCAGTACTTC

clone_size: .
cdr3_length: 13
j_call: TRBJ2-3
v_call: TRBV7-2
d_call: .
cdr3_aa: CASSLVPTDTQYF
cdr3_nt: TGTGCCAGCAGCTTAGTGCCCACAGATACGCAGTATTTT

clone_size: .
cdr3_length: 15
j_call: TRBJ1-5
v_call: TRBV5-1
d_call: .
cdr3_aa: CASSLSGGDNQPQHF
cdr3_nt: TGCGCCAGCAGCTTGTCGGGAGGTGACAATCAGCCCCAGCATTTT

clone_size: .
cdr3_length: 15
j_call: TRBJ2-7
v_call: TRBV6-6
d_call: TRBD2
cdr3_aa: CASSYSSPGGYEQYF
cdr3_nt: TGTGCCAGCAGTTACTCGAGTCCCGGGGGGTACGAGCAGTACTTC

clone_size: .
cdr3_length: 15
j_call: TRBJ2-1
v_call: TRBV7-2
d_call: TRBD2
cdr3_aa: CASSPSGGAVYEQFF
cdr3_nt: TGTGCCAGCAGCCCCAGCGGGGGGGCCGTATATGAGCAGTTCTTC

clone_size: .
cdr3_length: 13
j_call: TRBJ1-1
v_call: TRBV9
d_call: .
cdr3_aa: CASSFSGEGTTFF
cdr3_nt: TGTGCCAGCAGCTTCTCAGGGGAGGGGACAACTTTCTTT

clone_size: .
cdr3_length: 15
j_call: TRBJ2-5
v_call: TRBV11-2
d_call: .
cdr3_aa: CASTLNIGDQETQYF
cdr3_nt: TGTGCCAGCACGCTTAATATTGGGGACCAAGAGACCCAGTACTTC

clone_size: .
cdr3_length: 12
j_call: TRBJ1-2
v_call: TRBV19
d_call: .
cdr3_aa: CASSRQGNGYTF
cdr3_nt: TGTGCCAGTAGCCGGCAGGGAAATGGCTACACCTTC

clone_size: .
cdr3_length: 16
j_call: TRBJ2-7
v_call: TRBV13
d_call: .
cdr3_aa: CASSLGLGDRFYEQYF
cdr3_nt: TGTGCCAGCAGCTTAGGCCTCGGGGACCGATTCTACGAGCAGTACTTC

clone_size: .
cdr3_length: 17
j_call: TRBJ1-5
v_call: TRBV15
d_call: .
cdr3_aa: CATSREVGGRGNQPQHF
cdr3_nt: TGTGCCACCAGCAGAGAAGTCGGGGGTAGGGGCAATCAGCCCCAGCATTTT

clone_size: .
cdr3_length: 12
j_call: TRBJ2-7
v_call: TRBV7-9
d_call: .
cdr3_aa: CASSGAGYEQYF
cdr3_nt: TGTGCCAGCAGCGGCGCGGGTTACGAGCAGTACTTC

clone_size: .
cdr3_length: 13
j_call: TRBJ1-2
v_call: TRBV19
d_call: TRBD1
cdr3_aa: CASKDRDNYGYTF
cdr3_nt: TGTGCCAGTAAGGACAGGGACAACTATGGCTACACCTTC

clone_size: .
cdr3_length: 12
j_call: TRBJ1-1
v_call: TRBV30
d_call: .
cdr3_aa: CAWLWGREEAFF
cdr3_nt: TGTGCCTGGCTCTGGGGTAGGGAAGAAGCTTTCTTT

clone_size: once
cdr3_length: 15
j_call: TRBJ1-4
v_call: TRBV6-5
d_call: .
cdr3_aa: CASKSHQPTNEKLFF
cdr3_nt: TGTGCCAGCAAGTCGCATCAACCAACTAATGAAAAACTGTTTTTT

clone_size: .
cdr3_length: 15
j_call: TRBJ2-7
v_call: TRBV6-9
d_call: TRBD2
cdr3_aa: CASSYWEGSSYEQYF
cdr3_nt: TGTGCCAGCAGTTACTGGGAGGGGAGCTCCTACGAGCAGTACTTC

clone_size: .
cdr3_length: 15
j_call: TRBJ1-1
v_call: TRBV12-5
d_call: TRBD1
cdr3_aa: CASGLSTGGRTEAFF
cdr3_nt: TGTGCTAGTGGTTTGTCAACAGGGGGCAGGACTGAAGCTTTCTTT

clone_size: .
cdr3_length: 14
j_call: TRBJ1-1
v_call: TRBV13
d_call: .
cdr3_aa: CASSAPIRGTEAFF
cdr3_nt: TGTGCCAGCAGCGCCCCAATCAGGGGAACTGAAGCTTTCTTT

clone_size: .
cdr3_length: 15
j_call: TRBJ1-1
v_call: TRBV4-3
d_call: .
cdr3_aa: CASSQEAGVHTEAFF
cdr3_nt: TGCGCCAGCAGCCAAGAAGCAGGGGTTCACACTGAAGCTTTCTTT

clone_size: .
cdr3_length: 15
j_call: TRBJ2-7
v_call: TRBV6-6
d_call: TRBD1
cdr3_aa: CASSSRQGELYEQYF
cdr3_nt: TGTGCCAGCAGTTCGCGACAGGGGGAGCTCTACGAGCAGTACTTC

clone_size: .
cdr3_length: 16
j_call: TRBJ1-3
v_call: TRBV18
d_call: .
cdr3_aa: CASSQLGDSSGNTIYF
cdr3_nt: TGTGCCAGCTCTCAATTAGGTGACAGCTCTGGAAACACCATATATTTT

clone_size: .
cdr3_length: 16
j_call: TRBJ2-5
v_call: TRBV6-6
d_call: TRBD1
cdr3_aa: CASSYSRQGHQETQYF
cdr3_nt: TGTGCCAGCAGTTACTCCAGACAGGGCCACCAAGAGACCCAGTACTTC

clone_size: .
cdr3_length: 15
j_call: TRBJ1-2
v_call: TRBV13
d_call: TRBD1
cdr3_aa: CASSALEGGLYGYTF
cdr3_nt: TGTGCCAGCAGCGCACTAGAAGGGGGCCTCTATGGCTACACCTTC

clone_size: .
cdr3_length: 16
j_call: TRBJ2-7
v_call: TRBV9
d_call: .
cdr3_aa: CASSVAADAGAYEQYF
cdr3_nt: TGTGCCAGCAGCGTAGCCGCAGATGCGGGGGCGTACGAGCAGTACTTC

clone_size: .
cdr3_length: 15
j_call: TRBJ2-3
v_call: TRBV18
d_call: .
cdr3_aa: CASSPRDGFTDTQYF
cdr3_nt: TGTGCCAGCTCACCCCGGGACGGATTCACAGATACGCAGTATTTT

clone_size: .
cdr3_length: 13
j_call: TRBJ2-2
v_call: TRBV10-1
d_call: .
cdr3_aa: CASSDPYTGELFF
cdr3_nt: TGCGCCAGCAGTGATCCATACACCGGGGAGCTGTTTTTT

clone_size: .
cdr3_length: 15
j_call: TRBJ2-7
v_call: TRBV14
d_call: TRBD2
cdr3_aa: CASSQDQAGTHEQYF
cdr3_nt: TGTGCCAGCAGCCAAGATCAAGCGGGGACCCACGAGCAGTACTTC

clone_size: .
cdr3_length: 16
j_call: TRBJ2-1
v_call: TRBV15
d_call: TRBD2
cdr3_aa: CATRQIGPAGSDEQFF
cdr3_nt: TGTGCCACCAGGCAAATCGGTCCAGCGGGATCTGATGAGCAGTTCTTC

clone_size: .
cdr3_length: 16
j_call: TRBJ2-7
v_call: TRBV4-3
d_call: TRBD2
cdr3_aa: CASSHETSGGLYEQYF
cdr3_nt: TGCGCCAGCAGCCATGAGACTAGCGGGGGACTGTACGAGCAGTACTTC

clone_size: few
cdr3_length: 14
j_call: TRBJ2-5
v_call: TRBV7-7
d_call: TRBD2
cdr3_aa: CASSSGLARETQYF
cdr3_nt: TGTGCTAGCAGCTCCGGACTAGCCCGAGAGACCCAGTACTTC

clone_size: .
cdr3_length: 13
j_call: TRBJ1-1
v_call: TRBV19
d_call: .
cdr3_aa: CASSIGGHTEAFF
cdr3_nt: TGTGCCAGTAGTATCGGAGGACACACCGAAGCTTTCTTT

clone_size: .
cdr3_length: 15
j_call: TRBJ2-6
v_call: TRBV5-1
d_call: .
cdr3_aa: CASFNPQTGANVLTF
cdr3_nt: TGCGCCAGCTTTAACCCCCAGACTGGGGCCAACGTCCTGACTTTC